This TCR beta chain comes out of a study of cytomegalovirus exposure and HLA in healthy donors. The CDR3 spans 12 residues. From germline, CDR1 is MNHNS and CDR2 SASEGT. Trimming removed 2 bases from V and 11 bases from J, with 12 bases in between. The PCR ran on 60 Vbeta and 13 Jbeta primers. Produced via immunoSEQ multiplex PCR; TCRdb's table is partial and in-frame only. The table has 150,000 to 200,000 clones, about 85% seen once. General study results and limits: In a later analysis, a genetic analysis reported fewer productive-TCR N-insertions in an Asian-associated ancestry cluster than the cohort average. DRB1 had the most TCR associations and HLA-C the fewest, a later analysis found, with rates varying by HLA locus. Overall, 164 TCR beta chains were annotated as cytomegalovirus-associated. For most TCR sequences rarity was the rule, although some public TCRs occurred in many donors.

With regard to this clone: Its target is unknown.

Sequencing was performed on PBMCs. V gene TRBV6-1 combines with J gene TRBJ1-1, with D uncertain. The clonotype originates from a boy aged 2-9 years in good health and CMV-seronegative. CDR3 DNA: TGTGCCAGCAGTGAACCGGGAAGTTGGGCTTTCTTT. Residues: CASSEPGSWAFF.